This TCR beta chain was retrieved from a study of cytomegalovirus exposure and HLA in healthy donors. Study details: The same platform as the roughly 700 first-cohort repertoires was used for the 110 or so validation repertoires, a later analysis reported.

Trimming took 1 base from V and 0 from J, leaving 9 bases between them. CDR3 length equals 15 residues. The germline gives CDR1 SGHNT, CDR2 YYREEE (reference sequence). TCRdb's copy holds only in-frame clones and misses some; the assay was immunoSEQ multiplex PCR. The sample holds about 160,000 clones, around 85% seen once. Notes on the study in general: Whilst most TCR sequences proved rare, a subset of public TCRs occurred across many donors.

The approximately 120-subject validation cohort, separate from the roughly 700-subject first cohort, included the donors. With respect to this clone: Its antigen remains unidentified.

The sample taken for sequencing was PBMCs. V gene TRBV5-4 combines with J gene TRBJ2-3; D gene uncertain. This TCR derives from a man aged 30-40 years in good health and CMV-seropositive. Here the CDR3 reads CASSLSGRSTDTQYF. The CDR3 DNA sequence: TGTGCCAGCAGCTTGAGTGGCAGGAGCACAGATACGCAGTATTTT.